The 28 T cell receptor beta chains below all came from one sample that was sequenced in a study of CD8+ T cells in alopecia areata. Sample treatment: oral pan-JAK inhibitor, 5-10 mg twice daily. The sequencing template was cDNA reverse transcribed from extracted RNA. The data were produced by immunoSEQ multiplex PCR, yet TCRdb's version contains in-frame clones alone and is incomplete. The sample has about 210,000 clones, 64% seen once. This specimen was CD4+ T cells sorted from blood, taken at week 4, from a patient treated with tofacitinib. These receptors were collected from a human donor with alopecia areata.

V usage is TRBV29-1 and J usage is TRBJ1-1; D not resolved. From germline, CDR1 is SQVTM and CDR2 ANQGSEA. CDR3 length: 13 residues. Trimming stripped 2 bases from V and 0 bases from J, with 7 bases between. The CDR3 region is CSVEPRVNTEAFF. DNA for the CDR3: TGCAGCGTTGAACCCCGGGTGAACACTGAAGCTTTCTTT.

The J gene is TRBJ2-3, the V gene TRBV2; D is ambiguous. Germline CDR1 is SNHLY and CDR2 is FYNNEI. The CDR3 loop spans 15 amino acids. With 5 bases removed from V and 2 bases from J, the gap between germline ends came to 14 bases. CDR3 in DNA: TGTGCCAGCAGTAATCGACCCGAGCCCACAGATACGCAGTATTTT. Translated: CASSNRPEPTDTQYF.

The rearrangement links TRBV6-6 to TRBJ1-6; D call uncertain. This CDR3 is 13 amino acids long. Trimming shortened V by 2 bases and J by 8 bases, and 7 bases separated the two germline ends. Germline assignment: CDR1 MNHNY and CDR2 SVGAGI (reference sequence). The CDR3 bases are TGTGCCAGCAGTTACAGGCCGGATTCACCCCTCCACTTT. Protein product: CASSYRPDSPLHF.

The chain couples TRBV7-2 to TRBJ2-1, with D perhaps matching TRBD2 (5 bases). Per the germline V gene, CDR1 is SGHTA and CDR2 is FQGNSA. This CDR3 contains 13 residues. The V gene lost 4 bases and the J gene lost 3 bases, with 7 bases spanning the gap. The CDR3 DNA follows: TGTGCCAGCAGCTCAACTAGCTACAATGAGCAGTTCTTC. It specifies CASSSTSYNEQFF.

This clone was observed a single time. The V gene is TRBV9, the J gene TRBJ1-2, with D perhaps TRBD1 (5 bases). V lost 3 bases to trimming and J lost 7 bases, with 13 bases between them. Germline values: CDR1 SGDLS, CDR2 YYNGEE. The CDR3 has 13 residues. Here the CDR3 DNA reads TGTGCCAGCAGCGCAGACGGGGGTGCTGGCTACACCTTC. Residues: CASSADGGAGYTF.

The CDR3 loop reads CASRFLQGSGTEAFF. CDR3 nucleotides: TGCGCCAGCAGGTTCCTACAGGGGAGTGGCACTGAAGCTTTCTTT. The chain carries TRBV5-1 and TRBJ1-1, with TRBD1 identical over 7 bases. V lost 5 bases and J lost 4; bases outside the gene matches: 11. The CDR3 sequence is 15 residues long. CDR1 SGHRS and CDR2 YFSETQ come from the germline V gene.

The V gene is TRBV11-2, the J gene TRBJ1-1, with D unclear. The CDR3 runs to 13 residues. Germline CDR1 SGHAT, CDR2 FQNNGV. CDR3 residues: CGSSQSRNTEAFF. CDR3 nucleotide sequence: TGTGGCTCTTCCCAGTCGCGGAACACTGAAGCTTTCTTT.

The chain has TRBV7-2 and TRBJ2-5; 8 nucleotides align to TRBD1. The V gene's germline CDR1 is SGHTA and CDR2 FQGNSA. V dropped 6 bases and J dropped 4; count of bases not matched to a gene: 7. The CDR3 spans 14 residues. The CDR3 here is CASSGPGQAETQYF. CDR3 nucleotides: TGTGCCAGCAGTGGCCCGGGACAGGCAGAGACCCAGTACTTC.

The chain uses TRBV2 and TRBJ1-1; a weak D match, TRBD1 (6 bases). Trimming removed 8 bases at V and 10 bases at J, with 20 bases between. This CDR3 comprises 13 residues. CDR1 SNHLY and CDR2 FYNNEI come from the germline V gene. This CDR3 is CASSKGTTGSAFF. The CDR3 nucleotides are TGTGCCAGCTCTAAGGGGACCACAGGGTCAGCTTTCTTT.

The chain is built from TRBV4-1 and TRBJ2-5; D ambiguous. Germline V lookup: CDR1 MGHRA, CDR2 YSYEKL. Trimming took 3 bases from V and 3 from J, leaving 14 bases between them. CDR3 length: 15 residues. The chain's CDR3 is CASSHPPAKEETQYF. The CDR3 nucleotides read TGCGCCAGCAGCCACCCCCCGGCGAAAGAAGAGACCCAGTACTTC.

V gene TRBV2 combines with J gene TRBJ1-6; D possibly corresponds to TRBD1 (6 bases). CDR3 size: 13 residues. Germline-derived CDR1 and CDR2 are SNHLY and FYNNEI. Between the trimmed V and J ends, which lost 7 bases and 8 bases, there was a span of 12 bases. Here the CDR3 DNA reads TGTGCCAGCACTTGGGGGCCAGATTCACCCCTCCACTTT. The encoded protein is CASTWGPDSPLHF.

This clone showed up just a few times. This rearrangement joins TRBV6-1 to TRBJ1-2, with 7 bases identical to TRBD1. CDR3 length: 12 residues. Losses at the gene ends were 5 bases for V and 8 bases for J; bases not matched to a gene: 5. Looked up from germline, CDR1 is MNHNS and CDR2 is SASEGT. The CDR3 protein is CASSSYRGGYTF. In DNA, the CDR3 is TGTGCCAGCAGTTCATACAGGGGCGGCTACACCTTC.

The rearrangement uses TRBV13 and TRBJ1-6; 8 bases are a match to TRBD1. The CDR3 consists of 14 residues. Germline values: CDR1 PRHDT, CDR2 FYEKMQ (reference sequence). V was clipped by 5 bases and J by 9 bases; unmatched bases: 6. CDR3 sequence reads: CASSTRDRTSPLHF. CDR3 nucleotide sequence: TGTGCCAGCAGCACCCGGGACAGGACTTCACCCCTCCACTTT.

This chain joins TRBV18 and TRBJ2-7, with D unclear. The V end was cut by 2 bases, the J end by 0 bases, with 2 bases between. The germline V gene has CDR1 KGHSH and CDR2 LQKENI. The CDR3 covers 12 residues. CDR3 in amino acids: CASSPASYEQYF. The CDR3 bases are TGTGCCAGCTCACCAGCCTCCTACGAGCAGTACTTC.

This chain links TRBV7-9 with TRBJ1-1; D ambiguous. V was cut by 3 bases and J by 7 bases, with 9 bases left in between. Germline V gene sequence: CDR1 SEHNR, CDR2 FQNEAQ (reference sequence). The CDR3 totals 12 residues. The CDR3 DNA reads TGTGCCAGCAGCTTCCTATCAGGTGAAGCTTTCTTT. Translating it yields CASSFLSGEAFF.

CDR3 region: CASSGMASGGGETQYF. Written as DNA, the CDR3 is TGTGCCAGCAGTGGTATGGCTAGCGGGGGAGGAGAGACCCAGTACTTC. This sequence joins TRBV2 and TRBJ2-5; 10 nucleotides align to TRBD2. Germline V gene data show CDR1 as SNHLY and CDR2 as FYNNEI. CDR3 length equals 16 residues. Germline trimming cut 4 bases from V and 4 bases from J; bases unmatched to any gene: 9.

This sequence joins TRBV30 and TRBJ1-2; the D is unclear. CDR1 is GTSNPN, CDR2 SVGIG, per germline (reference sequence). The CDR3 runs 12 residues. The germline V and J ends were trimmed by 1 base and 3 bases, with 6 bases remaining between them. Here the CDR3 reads CAWSAVDYGYTF. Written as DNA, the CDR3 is TGTGCCTGGAGTGCTGTCGACTATGGCTACACCTTC. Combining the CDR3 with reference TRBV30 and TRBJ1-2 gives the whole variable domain SQTIHQWPATLVQPVGSPLSLECTVEGTSNPNLYWYRQAAGRGLQLLFYSVGIGQISSEVPQNLSASRPQDRQFILSSKKLLLSDSGFYLCAWSAVDYGYTFGSGTRLTVV.

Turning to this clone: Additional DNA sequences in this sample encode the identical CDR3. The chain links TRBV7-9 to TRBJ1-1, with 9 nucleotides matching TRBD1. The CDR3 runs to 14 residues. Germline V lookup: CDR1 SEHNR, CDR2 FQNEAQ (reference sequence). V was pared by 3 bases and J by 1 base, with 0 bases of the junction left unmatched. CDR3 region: CASSLTGGNTEAFF. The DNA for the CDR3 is TGTGCCAGCAGCTTGACAGGGGGGAACACTGAAGCTTTCTTT.

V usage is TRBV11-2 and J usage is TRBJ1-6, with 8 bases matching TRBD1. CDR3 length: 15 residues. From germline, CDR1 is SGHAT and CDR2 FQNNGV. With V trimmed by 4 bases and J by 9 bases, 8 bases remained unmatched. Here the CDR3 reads CASSSQGAEGSPLHF. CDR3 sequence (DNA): TGTGCCAGCAGCTCTCAGGGGGCTGAGGGTTCACCCCTCCACTTT.

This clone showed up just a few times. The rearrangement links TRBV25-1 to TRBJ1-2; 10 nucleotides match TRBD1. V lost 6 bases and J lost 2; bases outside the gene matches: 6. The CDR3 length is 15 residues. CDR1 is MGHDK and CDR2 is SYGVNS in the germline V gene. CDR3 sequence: CASRSGTGVNYGYTF. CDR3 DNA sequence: TGTGCCAGCAGGTCCGGGACAGGGGTGAACTATGGCTACACCTTC.

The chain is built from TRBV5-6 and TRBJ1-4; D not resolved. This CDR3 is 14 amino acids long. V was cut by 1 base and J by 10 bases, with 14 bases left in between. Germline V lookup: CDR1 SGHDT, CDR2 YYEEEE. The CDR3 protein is CASSLHGNFGKLFF. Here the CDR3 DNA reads TGTGCCAGCAGCTTGCATGGGAATTTTGGAAAACTGTTTTTT.

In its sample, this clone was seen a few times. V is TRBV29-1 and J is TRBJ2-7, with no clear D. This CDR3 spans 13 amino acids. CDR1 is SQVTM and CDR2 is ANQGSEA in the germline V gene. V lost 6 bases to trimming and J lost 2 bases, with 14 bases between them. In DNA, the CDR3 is TGCAGCGTCCGCAGTACTGTACCCTACGAGCAGTACTTC. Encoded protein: CSVRSTVPYEQYF.

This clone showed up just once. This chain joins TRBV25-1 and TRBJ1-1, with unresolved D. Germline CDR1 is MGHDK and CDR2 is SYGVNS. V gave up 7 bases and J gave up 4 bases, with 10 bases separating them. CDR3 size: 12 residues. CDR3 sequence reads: CASKRGSTEAFF. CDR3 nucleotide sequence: TGTGCCAGCAAAAGAGGAAGCACTGAAGCTTTCTTT.

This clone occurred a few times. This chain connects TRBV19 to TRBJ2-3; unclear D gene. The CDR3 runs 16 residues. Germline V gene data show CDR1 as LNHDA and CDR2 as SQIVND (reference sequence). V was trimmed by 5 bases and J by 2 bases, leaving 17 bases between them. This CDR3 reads CASSPQAFEPTDTQYF. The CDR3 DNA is TGTGCCAGTAGTCCCCAGGCGTTCGAACCCACAGATACGCAGTATTTT. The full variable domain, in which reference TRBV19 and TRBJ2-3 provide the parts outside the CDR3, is DGGITQSPKYLFRKEGQNVTLSCEQNLNHDAMYWYRQDPGQGLRLIYYSQIVNDFQKGDIAEGYSVSREKKESFPLTVTSAQKNPTAFYLCASSPQAFEPTDTQYFGPGTRLTVL.

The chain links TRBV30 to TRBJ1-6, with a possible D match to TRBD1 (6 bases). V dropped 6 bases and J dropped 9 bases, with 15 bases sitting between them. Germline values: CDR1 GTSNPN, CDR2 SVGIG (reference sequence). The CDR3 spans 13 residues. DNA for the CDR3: TGTGCCTGTACGGGACAAGGCTTTTCACCCCTCCACTTT. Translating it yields CACTGQGFSPLHF.

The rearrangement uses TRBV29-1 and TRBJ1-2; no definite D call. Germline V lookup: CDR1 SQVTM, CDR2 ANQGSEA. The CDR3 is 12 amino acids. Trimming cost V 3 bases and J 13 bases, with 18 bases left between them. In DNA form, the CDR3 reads TGCAGCGTTGATAGGACCTCGGGAGTACTCACCTTC. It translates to CSVDRTSGVLTF.

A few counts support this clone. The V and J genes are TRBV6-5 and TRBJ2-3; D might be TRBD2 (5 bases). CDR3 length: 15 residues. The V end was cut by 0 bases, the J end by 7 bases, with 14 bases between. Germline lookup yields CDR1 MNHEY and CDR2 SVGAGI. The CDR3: CASSYSIEGRNTQYF. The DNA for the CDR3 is TGTGCCAGCAGTTACTCGATCGAGGGAAGGAATACGCAGTATTTT.

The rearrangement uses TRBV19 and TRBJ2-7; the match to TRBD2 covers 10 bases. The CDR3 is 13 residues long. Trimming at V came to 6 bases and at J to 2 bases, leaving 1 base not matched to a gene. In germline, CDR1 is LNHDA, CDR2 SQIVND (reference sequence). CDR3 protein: CASRLAGTYEQYF. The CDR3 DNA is TGTGCCAGTAGACTAGCGGGAACCTACGAGCAGTACTTC.